The clone carrying this T cell receptor (beta chain) appeared a single time. The data originate from a study of blood T cell repertoires in COVID-19. Study overall: In each case, the material was cDNA or gDNA derived from T cells, B-cell-depleted T cells, or PBMCs.

The authors' processing: How many nucleated cells were present was estimated from reference gene primer amplification. Clones were sequenced by immunoSEQ multiplex PCR, and TCRdb holds only the in-frame ones, with some missing. V, J and clone size were drawn from that table, and D and trimming were deduced from the DNA. Of 200,000 to 250,000 clones listed, more than 75% are singletons. The clonotype comes from a man aged 35-49 years with acute or convalescent COVID-19. What was sequenced was peripheral blood.

The CDR3 sequence is CASSKVEAGLAKNIQYF. The CDR3 DNA follows: TGTGCCAGCAGCAAAGTAGAAGCGGGGTTAGCCAAAAACATTCAGTACTTC. J is TRBJ2-4 and V is TRBV21-1; the table names TRBD2, a call not compared with the DNA. TRBV21-1 is described as a pseudogene. The CDR3 is made up of 17 amino acids.